This record concerns one T cell receptor beta chain sequence. The antigen is undetermined. Amplification yielded TCR beta CDR3 regions, with RNA transcripts as the source. HTBI primers were employed in a first-round RT-PCR of the TCR CDR3. TCRdb analysed the multiplex PCR reads with MiXCR anew, one entry per CDR3 protein. The profile shows approximately 630,000 distinct CDR3 sequences, roughly 17% of them singletons. The CDR3 sequence is 15 residues long. Looked up from germline, CDR1 is LNHDA and CDR2 is SQIVND (reference sequence). Trimming pared 4 bases from V and 2 bases from J, leaving 12 bases between. Recently diagnosed hyperthyroidism of less than 2 months' duration affected patients aged 18 to 65. It was 8.5 to 10 ml of fresh peripheral blood that supplied the PBMCs. The data were obtained in a study of T cells in Graves' hyperthyroidism and ophthalmopathy. Findings and limits, study-wide: Most expanded thyroid clonotypes above 0.001 also appeared in blood.

Sample: blood. The receptor's source is a woman under 40 with Graves' hyperthyroidism. The chain recombines TRBV19 with TRBJ1-3; D gene uncertain. The CDR3 bases are TGTGCCAGTAGTAAATCTTCGGGAGCTGGAAACACCATATATTTT. It yields the protein CASSKSSGAGNTIYF.